This TCR beta chain was sequenced for a study of shared clonotypes between healthy human individuals (dated by TCRdb to between 2020 and 2021). Study-wide context: The cohort included three men and two women between 18 and 49 years of age. For each donor, CD4 naive and CD4 memory were each given three plates, CD8 naive was given two plates, and CD8 memory was given one plate. Each donor's leukapheresis produced roughly between roughly 0.85 and 10 billion PBMCs. Blood TCR repertoires of several healthy adults were deeply sequenced to estimate repertoire size and the extent of clonotype sharing between individuals. Libraries were prepared and TCR repertoires were sequenced by different laboratories using diverse techniques, in order to increase sequencing depth and limit assay-specific biases.

Study-level results and caveats: When a handful of donors were compared, the shared fraction of clonotypes was about 5.5% for naive CD4, about 4% for naive CD8, more than 2% for memory CD4, and around 0.4% for memory CD8. The small number of donors limited the genetic and exposure-history diversity represented. Rarefaction of sorted-subset datasets indicated incomplete sequencing despite the large sequencing depth. Pairwise subsampling led to the expectation that sequencing depth would affect the degree of clonotype sharing among donors. Naive subsets generally had larger estimated clonotype richness than memory subsets did. Compared with non-shared clonotypes, the clonotypes found in all four sorted-subset donors had higher generation probabilities. Only blood was sampled, and tissue TCR repertoires likely differ from those in blood.

Using the deep immunoSEQ assay, multiplex PCR amplified TCR CDR3 regions from genomic DNA. Extracted genomic DNA from each cell subset was distributed evenly across all wells of several immunoSEQ 96-well plates, and each plate was treated as a replicate. For sorted subsets, roughly 0.2 ug genomic DNA, equal to tens of thousands of T cell genomes, was loaded into each replicate PCR. The purified libraries were quantified using a Qubit 3.0 fluorometer, sized with a Bioanalyzer 2100, and then quantified again using the KAPA Library Quantification kit. Every immunoSEQ 96-well plate was sequenced on a dedicated single-read 150-cycle Illumina NextSeq 550 flow cell. In the authors' own workflow: Because only junctional sequences without quality scores were contained in the immunoSEQ output, filtering matching that applied to full-length reads could not be performed. To assign V/J genes and CDR3, sequences were annotated against IMGT germline references using PyIR, a Python wrapper for IgBLAST v1.9. Any read was removed if the V/J assignment was weak (E-value above 1e-6), the CDR3 was missing, or the read contained stop codons, out-of-frame junctions, or ambiguous translated residues. A V3J clonotype was defined by an identical inferred V gene, J gene, and CDR3 amino acid sequence. The percentage overlap between two repertoires was calculated by dividing the number of shared unique clonotypes by the size of the smaller repertoire. Repertoire richness was assessed with RTK rarefaction, the Chao1 estimator, and Recon v2.1 estimates of unobserved clonotypes. Generation probabilities were computed with OLGA for all TCRbeta clonotypes obtained by the gDNA method from a handful of donors. Not all clones reach the TCRdb copy of this immuneACCESS table, which keeps in-frame sequences only. Checked studies attribute under half of the gap to unresolved V genes and leave the rest unexplained. D and trimming were read from the DNA, whereas the V and J calls and clone size are those reported in that table. For this sample there are millions of clones; about 94% appear just once. The leading ten clones occupy about 1.1% of the sample.

Note on this clone: Its antigen is still unknown. The input lacks base qualities; no much larger clone sits a single base away.

The germline V gene supplies CDR1 SGHDN and CDR2 FVKESK. Its CDR3 holds 19 amino acids, cysteine through phenylalanine. The DNA shown is the 57-base CDR3, in frame from base 1. The trim is 3 bases for V and 0 bases for J, with a gap of 22 bases between the germline ends. CD8 naive samples were obtained by positive selection for CCR7 among CD45RO-negative cells, yielding a CD45RA+CCR7+ population from which TemRA cells were excluded. Healthy HIV-negative adults with no recently reported acute infections or vaccinations were included as donors. Only Caucasian adults living in Nashville, Tennessee, USA were represented among the donors. Blood was obtained by leukapheresis, after which PBMCs were separated by Ficoll-Histopaque density gradient centrifugation and cryopreserved in liquid nitrogen vapor phase. Analytical flow cytometry was used to check the purity and quantity of each magnetically sorted T cell population. From each sorted fraction, genomic DNA was isolated and quantified by UV absorbance on a Nanodrop 2000c.

The source material was naive CD8+ T cells sorted from blood. This specimen's cell subset or site label, per the study, means: CD45RA+CCR7+. This receptor was taken from a young man in good health. The V and J genes are TRBV14 and TRBJ2-3, with the D gene uncertain. For the CDR3, the sequence is CASSQLDGPTAVSTDTQYF. DNA sequence: TGTGCCAGCAGCCAGCTCGACGGCCCCACCGCCGTTAGCACAGATACGCAGTATTTT.